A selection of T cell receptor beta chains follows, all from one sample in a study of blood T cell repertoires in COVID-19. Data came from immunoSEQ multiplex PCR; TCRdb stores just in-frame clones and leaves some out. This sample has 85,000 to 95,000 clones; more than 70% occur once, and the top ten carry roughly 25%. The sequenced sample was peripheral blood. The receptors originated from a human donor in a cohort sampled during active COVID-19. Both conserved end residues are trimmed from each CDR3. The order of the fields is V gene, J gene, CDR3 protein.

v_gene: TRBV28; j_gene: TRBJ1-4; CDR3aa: ASSLWGFGEKLF
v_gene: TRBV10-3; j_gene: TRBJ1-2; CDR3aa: AISAGYGYT
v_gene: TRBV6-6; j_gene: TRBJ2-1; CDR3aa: ASSYLGGTHNEQF
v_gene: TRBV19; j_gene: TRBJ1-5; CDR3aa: ASSTLLNQPQH
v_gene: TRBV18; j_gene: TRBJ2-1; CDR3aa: ASSPPGGSYNEQF
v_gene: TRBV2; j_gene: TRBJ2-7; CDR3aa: ASIPGQAGGLEQY
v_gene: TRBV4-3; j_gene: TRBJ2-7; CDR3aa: ASSQDFSGGAYEQY
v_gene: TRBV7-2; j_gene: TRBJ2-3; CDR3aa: ASSSRDRYTALSTDTQY
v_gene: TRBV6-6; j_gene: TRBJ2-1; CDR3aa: ASSYPAGYEQF
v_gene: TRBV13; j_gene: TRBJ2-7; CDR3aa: ASSPRQGMVGEQY
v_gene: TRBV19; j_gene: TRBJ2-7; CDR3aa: ASSEAGGPYEQY
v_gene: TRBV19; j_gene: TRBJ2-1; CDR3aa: ASSVTSGHYNEQF
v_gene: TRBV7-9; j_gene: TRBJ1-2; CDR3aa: ASSPGQLYGYT
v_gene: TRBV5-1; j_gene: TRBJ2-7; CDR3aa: ASSLTSGTGAREQY
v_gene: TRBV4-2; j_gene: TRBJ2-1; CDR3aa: ASSQDRNSGVYNEQF
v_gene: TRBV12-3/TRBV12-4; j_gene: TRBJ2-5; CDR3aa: ASSGGAQETQY
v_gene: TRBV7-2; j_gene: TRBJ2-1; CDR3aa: ASNPLGTRDNEQF
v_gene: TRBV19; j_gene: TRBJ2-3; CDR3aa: ASSRDRSADTQY
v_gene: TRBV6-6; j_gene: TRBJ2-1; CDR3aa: ASSYSTGRVYNEQF
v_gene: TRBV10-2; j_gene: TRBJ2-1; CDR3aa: ASGGAGGNNEQF
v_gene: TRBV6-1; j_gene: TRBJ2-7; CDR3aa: ASSEAPGDAYEQY
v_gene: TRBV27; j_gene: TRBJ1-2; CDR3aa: ASSLRGGNGYT
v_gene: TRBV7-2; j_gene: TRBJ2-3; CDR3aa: ASSLGQIVTDTQY
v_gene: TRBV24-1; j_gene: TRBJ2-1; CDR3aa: ATSEGASGTFDNEQF
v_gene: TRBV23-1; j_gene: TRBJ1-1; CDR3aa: ASSRQGGQTNTEAF
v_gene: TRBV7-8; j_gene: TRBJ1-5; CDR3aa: ASSSLSGFNQPQH
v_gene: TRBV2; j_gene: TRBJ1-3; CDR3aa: ASSGTGGNTIY
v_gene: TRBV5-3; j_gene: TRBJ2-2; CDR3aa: ARSLRTSGSVLGELF
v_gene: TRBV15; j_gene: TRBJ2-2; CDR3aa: ATSKTVTGELF
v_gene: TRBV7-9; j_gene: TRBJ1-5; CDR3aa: ASSLPIRGQQPQH
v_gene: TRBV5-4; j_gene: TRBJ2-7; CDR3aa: ASSRPGQGVSKQY
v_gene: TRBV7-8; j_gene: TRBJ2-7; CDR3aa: ASSLRAATVGSYEQY
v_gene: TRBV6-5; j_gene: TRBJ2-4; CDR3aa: ASSYSSSGSLDIQY
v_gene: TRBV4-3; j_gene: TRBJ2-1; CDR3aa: ASSQDRTGGPNEQF
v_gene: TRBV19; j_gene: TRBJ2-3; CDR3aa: ASSPGLAVRSTQY
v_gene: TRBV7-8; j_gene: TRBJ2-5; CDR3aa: ASSGQAKETQY
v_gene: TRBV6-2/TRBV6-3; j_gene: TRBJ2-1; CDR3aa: ASSMLAENF
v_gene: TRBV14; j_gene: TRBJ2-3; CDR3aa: ASSQDGWDTQY
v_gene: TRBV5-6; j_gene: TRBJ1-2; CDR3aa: ASSPGAVVGYT
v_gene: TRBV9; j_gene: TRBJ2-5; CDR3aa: ASSAQPQAGRETQY
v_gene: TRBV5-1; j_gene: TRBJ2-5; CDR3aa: ASSLAGTSVPETQY
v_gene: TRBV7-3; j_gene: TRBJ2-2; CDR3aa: ASSGRGNTGELF
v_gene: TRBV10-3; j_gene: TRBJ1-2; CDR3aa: AISVPGQGNYGYT